Presented here are 3 T cell receptor beta chains from one specimen sequenced in a study of regulatory T cells in long-lasting Graves disease. Library construction for TCR beta used iRepertoire HTBI primers and Arm-PCR of CDR3 regions. TCRdb re-analysed the multiplex PCR reads in MiXCR, keeping a single row per CDR3 protein. The sample carries 380,000 or so distinct CDR3 sequences, 15% to 20% recorded once. Time point given: newly diagnosed GD, antithyroid drugs for less than 3 months. There was RNA extracted from PBMCs, and the TCR library was made from it. The data were also submitted as part of a second study, on T cells in Graves' hyperthyroidism and ophthalmopathy.

Source: peripheral blood mononuclear cells (PBMCs), taken at new diagnosis, from a patient treated with antithyroid drugs. These receptors all come from a woman aged 18-35 years with Graves disease.

In this sample, this clonotype turned up a few times. A read error may be the cause here, since a much bigger clone is one base away. The chain employs TRBV2 and TRBJ2-3; 7 bases line up with TRBD1. V was pared by 6 bases and J by 2 bases, with 2 bases of the junction left unmatched. Germline V gives CDR1 SNHLY, CDR2 FYNNEI. CDR3 length: 13 residues. The CDR3 reads CASRGQFTDTQYF. CDR3 coding DNA: TGTGCCAGCAGGGGACAGTTCACAGATACGCAGTATTTT.

The chain recombines TRBV7-9 with TRBJ1-4; 8 bases map to TRBD1. This CDR3 region has 13 residues. The J segment lost 7 bases and the V segment lost 4 bases, leaving 2 bases of the junction unmatched. CDR1 and CDR2 from the germline V gene are SEHNR and FQNEAQ (reference sequence). The CDR3 loop is CASSSDRGEKLFF. DNA for the CDR3: TGTGCCAGCAGCTCCGACAGGGGTGAAAAACTGTTTTTT.

In its sample, this clonotype was seen many times. The chain links TRBV5-1 to TRBJ1-4, with TRBD1 matching over 8 bases. This CDR3 spans 15 amino acids. Germline CDR1 is SGHRS and CDR2 is YFSETQ. The trim removed 2 bases at V and 5 bases at J, leaving 5 bases unmatched. The CDR3 DNA follows: TGCGCCAGCAGCTTAGGAACAGGGGGGAATGAAAAACTGTTTTTT. This translates into CASSLGTGGNEKLFF. The variable domain in full, with the rest retrieved from reference TRBV5-1 and TRBJ1-4, is KAGVTQTPRYLIKTRGQQVTLSCSPISGHRSVSWYQQTPGQGLQFLFEYFSETQRNKGNFPGRFSGRQFSNSRSEMNVSTLELGDSALYLCASSLGTGGNEKLFFGSGTQLSVL.